This T cell receptor beta chain was sequenced during a study of beta chain features in type 1 diabetes. The study's findings and limits: Researchers could not determine here whether HLA type influences TCRB rearrangement. Lower insertion and higher deletion counts appeared at VDJ junctions in type 1 diabetes patients.

As every portion of the isolated RNA was reverse transcribed, the sequencing read expressed TCRB transcripts. The average output of naive, central memory and regulatory T cell samples was several million reads. TCRdb's table, derived via immunoSEQ multiplex PCR, lists solely in-frame clones and lacks some. The data contain 300,000 to 350,000 clones, less than 9.5% of them singletons. This clone turned up a few times. Antigen unknown. Germline trimming cut 2 bases from V and 12 bases from J; bases unmatched to any gene: 6. The CDR3 has 13 residues. Looked up from germline, CDR1 is LGHNT and CDR2 is FRNRAP.

The chain links TRBV12-5 to TRBJ2-1; 8 bases map to TRBD1. This sequence was found in a woman younger than 30 in good health. The specimen sequenced was central memory CD4+ T cells from blood. DNA of the CDR3: TGTGCTAGTGGTTTGTATCAGGGGGCCCGGCAGTTCTTC. It is translated as CASGLYQGARQFF.